This TCR beta chain was recorded in a study of breast tumors, draining lymph nodes, adjacent tissues. Germline V gives CDR1 SGHRS, CDR2 YFSETQ. The CDR3 has 12 amino acids. Trimming stripped 5 bases from V and 8 bases from J, with 11 bases between. Study-level findings and limits: Compared with lymph nodes, tumors were less diverse; compared with nontumor tissue, more. Findings are consistent with lymph node origin and intratumoral expansion of most tumor T cells.

Many counts were recorded for this clonotype. As yet, its antigen is unknown. MiXCR, run by TCRdb on the multiplex PCR reads, gives a single entry per CDR3 protein. The sample records some 65,000 distinct CDR3 sequences, less than 50% being singletons. The chain employs TRBV5-1 and TRBJ2-1, with D hard to call. This receptor was identified in a female donor with breast cancer. Some clones in this sample may be carry-over from other donors' samples. The sequencing sample was made of breast tumor tissue. CDR3 sequence (DNA): TGCGCCAGCAGAAGGACGGGCTATGAGCAGTTCTTC. Translation: CASRRTGYEQFF.